The text below deals with one TCR beta chain. Its specificity is unknown. The data were taken from a study of early stage breast cancer tumors. In the study overall: ER+/PR+/HER2- status applied to about 70% of the 16 invasive breast tumors.

Clones were read by immunoSEQ multiplex PCR, and TCRdb kept only the in-frame ones, dropping some. The table includes 30,000 or so clones, 72% detected once. Germline-derived CDR1 and CDR2 are SGHAT and FQNNGV. The length of the CDR3 is 17 residues. After removal of 1 base from V and 7 bases from J, the junction contained 6 bases not matched to a gene. General study findings and limits: Compared with adjacent normal breast, tumors showed about 2.3-fold denser, more clonal T cells. Tumor and normal breast were distinguished via blood comparison in about 90% of the 16 patients. Functional markers like CD4, CD8 and FOXP3 were missed in bulk sequencing.

The chain links TRBV11-2 to TRBJ2-1, with 14 bases fitting TRBD2. The specimen sequenced was blood. This receptor was taken from a person between 45 and 65 years old with breast cancer. CDR3: CASSLAGLAGELNEQFF. The CDR3 DNA reads as TGTGCCAGCAGCTTAGCGGGACTAGCGGGAGAGTTAAATGAGCAGTTCTTC.